A single sample is the source of the 24 T cell receptor beta chains below, sequenced in a study of blood T cell repertoires in COVID-19. The table came from immunoSEQ multiplex PCR; TCRdb's copy has only in-frame clones and leaves some out. The repertoire has about 160,000 clones, about nine tenths of them found once; the top ten carry under 4.5%. Sequenced input: peripheral blood. These receptors were obtained from a woman aged 70-85 years with acute or convalescent COVID-19.

V usage is TRBV5-1 and J usage is TRBJ1-6, with a weak D call TRBD1 (5 bases). The V end was cut by 0 bases, the J end by 9 bases, with 13 bases between. The germline gives CDR1 SGHRS, CDR2 YFSETQ. The CDR3 consists of 15 residues. CDR3 in amino acids: CASSLDQGISSPLHF. CDR3 coding DNA: TGCGCCAGCAGCTTGGACCAGGGAATAAGTTCACCCCTCCACTTT.

This clone has more than one count but fewer than ten. The V gene is TRBV29-1, the J gene TRBJ2-5; the D gene is possibly TRBD1 (6 bases). V dropped 0 bases and J dropped 7 bases, with 12 bases sitting between them. The CDR3 is 13 residues long. Germline values: CDR1 SQVTM, CDR2 ANQGSEA. The CDR3 nucleotides are TGCAGCGTTGAAGATCAGGGGCCGGGGACCCAGTACTTC. Encoded protein: CSVEDQGPGTQYF.

The DNA of the CDR3 is TGTGCCAGTGGTTTGCGGAGCGAAACAGATACGCAGTATTTT. It is translated as CASGLRSETDTQYF. The chain joins TRBV7-3 to TRBJ2-3; D gene ambiguous. This CDR3 comprises 14 residues. Germline loops: CDR1 SGHTA, CDR2 FQGTGA. The V end was cut by 9 bases, the J end by 3 bases, with 16 bases between.

This clone appeared a single time. The CDR3 coding sequence is TGCGCCAGCAGTCAACCTAGTACGGGAAATACTAACTATGGCTACACCTTC. As protein: CASSQPSTGNTNYGYTF. The V gene is TRBV23-1, the J gene TRBJ1-2; D is unresolved. TRBV23-1 is sorted into the ORF group, with uncertain function. With 2 bases removed from V and 0 bases from J, the gap between germline ends came to 16 bases. This CDR3 has 17 amino acids.

This clone appeared a single time. CDR3 sequence (DNA): TGTGCCACCAGTGATGAGCGGGTAAACACCGGGGAGCTGTTTTTT. This translates into CATSDERVNTGELFF. This chain joins TRBV24-1 and TRBJ2-2, with D perhaps TRBD2 (6 bases). From germline, CDR1 is KGHDR and CDR2 SFDVKD. Trimming removed 3 bases at V and 2 bases at J, with 9 bases between. The CDR3 has 15 amino acids.

This chain uses TRBV6-6 with TRBJ1-3; perhaps TRBD1 as D (6 bases). Trimming took off 5 bases at V and 2 bases at J, with 10 bases between the two ends. Per the germline V gene, CDR1 is MNHNY and CDR2 is SVGAGI (reference sequence). This CDR3 is built from 14 residues. The CDR3 DNA reads TGTGCCAGCAGTGCCCGGACAGCTGGAAACACCATATATTTT. Protein product: CASSARTAGNTIYF.

The V gene is TRBV7-2, the J gene TRBJ2-3; D unresolved. Germline values: CDR1 SGHTA, CDR2 FQGNSA. With 2 bases removed from V and 1 base from J, the gap between germline ends came to 4 bases. CDR3 length: 13 residues. CDR3 in DNA: TGTGCCAGCAGCTTACTCGGCACAGATACGCAGTATTTT. This gives the protein CASSLLGTDTQYF.

The V and J genes are TRBV6-1 and TRBJ1-2, with 10 bases matching TRBD1. The CDR3 is 16 amino acids. Trimming removed 2 bases from V and 3 bases from J; junction bases left unmatched: 6. The germline CDR1 and CDR2 sequences are MNHNS and SASEGT. The CDR3 DNA reads as TGTGCCAGCAGTGAATCTACCGGGACAGGGGACTATGGCTACACCTTC. Its protein is CASSESTGTGDYGYTF.

This chain uses TRBV4-3 with TRBJ1-4, with D possibly TRBD1 on 5 matching bases. The V gene's germline CDR1 is LGHNA and CDR2 YSLEER. The CDR3 sequence is 18 residues long. Trimming removed 0 bases at V and 6 bases at J, with 20 bases between. CDR3 residues: CASSQDTPRTSPYEKLFF. The CDR3 coding sequence is TGCGCCAGCAGCCAAGATACCCCCAGGACATCTCCGTATGAAAAACTGTTTTTT.

This sequence joins TRBV28 and TRBJ2-7, with a possible D match to TRBD1 (5 bases). The V gene lost 8 bases and the J gene lost 1 base, with 15 bases spanning the gap. CDR3 size: 14 residues. CDR1 MDHEN and CDR2 SYDVKM come from the germline V gene. CDR3 sequence: CASGRQRLSYEQYF. The DNA of the CDR3 is TGTGCCAGCGGAAGACAGCGTCTATCCTACGAGCAGTACTTC.

The chain is built from TRBV4-3 and TRBJ2-1, with TRBD2 matching over 8 bases. This CDR3 is built from 16 residues. Looked up from germline, CDR1 is LGHNA and CDR2 is YSLEER. V lost 1 base to trimming and J lost 6 bases; unmatched junction nucleotides: 8. The CDR3 nucleotides read TGCGCCAGCAGCCAAGTCAGCGGGAGTTTTACCAATGAGCAGTTCTTC. Translating it yields CASSQVSGSFTNEQFF.

The rearrangement uses TRBV28 and TRBJ2-5, with D possibly matching TRBD1 (6 bases). The CDR3 spans 13 residues. Per the germline V gene, CDR1 is MDHEN and CDR2 is SYDVKM. Trimming cost V 5 bases and J 2 bases, with 9 bases left between them. The DNA of the CDR3 is TGTGCCAGCAGTGGACAGTTTCAAGAGACCCAGTACTTC. This translates into CASSGQFQETQYF.

The J gene is TRBJ2-7, the V gene TRBV5-1; 10 bases line up with TRBD1. Germline V gene sequence: CDR1 SGHRS, CDR2 YFSETQ. V trimming: 3 bases; J trimming: 3 bases; junction bases outside the gene matches: 9. This CDR3 spans 16 amino acids. CDR3 sequence (DNA): TGCGCCAGCAGCTCCCACACCGGGACAGGGGTCTACGAGCAGTACTTC. The encoded protein is CASSSHTGTGVYEQYF.

This clone was seen a few times. This sequence joins TRBV6-2 or TRBV6-3 and TRBJ1-2; D gene uncertain. Trimming left V 5 bases short and J 3 bases short, with 13 bases between. This CDR3 is 14 amino acids long. The germline CDR1 and CDR2 sequences are MNHEY and SVGEGT. The CDR3 region has the DNA TGTGCCAGCAGTCACACTAAAAACTACTATGGCTACACCTTC. This sequence encodes CASSHTKNYYGYTF.

This chain connects TRBV27 to TRBJ1-6; perhaps TRBD1 as D (6 bases). Germline CDR1 MNHEY, CDR2 SMNVEV (reference sequence). Trimming took off 5 bases at V and 8 bases at J, with 16 bases between the two ends. CDR3 length equals 15 residues. CDR3 residues: CASSPGGGADSPLHF. DNA of the CDR3: TGTGCCAGCAGTCCCGGTGGGGGGGCTGATTCACCCCTCCACTTT.

The V gene is TRBV10-3, the J gene TRBJ2-3; D is perhaps TRBD1 (6 bases). The CDR3 covers 16 residues. Trimming left V 7 bases short and J 1 base short, with 18 bases between. CDR1 and CDR2 from the germline V gene are ENHRY and SYGVKD. CDR3 region: CAIKGGFGGGTDTQYF. The CDR3 DNA reads as TGTGCCATCAAGGGCGGGTTTGGGGGCGGCACAGATACGCAGTATTTT.

The chain is built from TRBV3-1 (or the pseudogene TRBV3-2) and TRBJ2-3; 9 bases match TRBD1. CDR1 is LGHDT, CDR2 YNNKEL, per germline (reference sequence). The V and J ends lost 3 bases and 4 bases, in that order; junction bases with no gene match: 8. The CDR3 loop spans 16 amino acids. CDR3 sequence (DNA): TGTGCCAGCAGCCACTGGGACAGGGTCAAGCCAGATACGCAGTATTTT. It codes for CASSHWDRVKPDTQYF.

This clone has a single count. CDR3 nucleotide sequence: TGCGCCAGCAGCCCAAACGTATTAGCTAACTATGGCTACACCTTC. Its translation: CASSPNVLANYGYTF. The genes are TRBV5-1 and TRBJ1-2; D is unresolved. Per germline, CDR1 SGHRS and CDR2 YFSETQ. The CDR3 covers 15 residues. The V end lost 4 bases, the J end lost 0 bases, and 13 bases lay between the germline ends.

The J gene is TRBJ1-4, the V gene TRBV3-1 (or the pseudogene TRBV3-2); D gene uncertain. V was pared by 0 bases and J by 7 bases, with 18 bases between. This CDR3 has 17 amino acids. Germline CDR1 reads LGHDT; CDR2 reads YNNKEL (reference sequence). The CDR3 region is CASSQDPYSTRLEKLFF. The DNA of the CDR3 is TGTGCCAGCAGCCAAGATCCGTACTCCACTCGCCTTGAAAAACTGTTTTTT.

J is TRBJ1-2 and V is TRBV6-5; 10 bases map to TRBD1. Germline trimming cut 6 bases from V and 2 bases from J; bases unmatched to any gene: 6. The CDR3 contains 15 residues. Germline CDR1 is MNHEY and CDR2 is SVGAGI. The CDR3 is CASRRRDRGNYGYTF. The CDR3 coding sequence is TGTGCCAGCAGACGCCGGGACAGGGGCAACTATGGCTACACCTTC.

The J gene is TRBJ2-3, the V gene TRBV5-1; TRBD2 matches 11 bases. CDR1 is SGHRS, CDR2 YFSETQ, per germline. V shed 3 bases and J 1 base; nucleotides not matched to a gene: 4. The CDR3 has 16 amino acids. DNA of the CDR3: TGCGCCAGCAGCTCCCCACTAGCGGGAGGCACAGATACGCAGTATTTT. As protein: CASSSPLAGGTDTQYF.

The rearrangement uses TRBV7-2 and TRBJ1-2; 10 bases align to TRBD1. Germline-derived CDR1 and CDR2 are SGHTA and FQGNSA. V shed 0 bases and J 4 bases; nucleotides not matched to a gene: 2. The CDR3 has 15 amino acids. The chain's CDR3 is CASSLAGTGAYGYTF. As DNA, the CDR3 is TGTGCCAGCAGCTTAGCAGGGACAGGGGCCTATGGCTACACCTTC.

The chain is built from TRBV3-1 (or the pseudogene TRBV3-2) and TRBJ2-1, with TRBD2 matching 15 bases. The V and J ends lost 5 bases and 10 bases, in that order; junction bases with no gene match: 6. This CDR3 has 15 residues. Germline lookup yields CDR1 LGHDT and CDR2 YNNKEL (reference sequence). The CDR3: CASSRTSGGVEEQFF. CDR3 nucleotides: TGTGCCAGCAGCAGGACTAGCGGGGGGGTAGAGGAGCAGTTCTTC.

The V gene is TRBV27, the J gene TRBJ2-5; D is perhaps TRBD1 (5 bases). CDR3 length: 15 residues. V lost 3 bases to trimming and J lost 0 bases, with 11 bases between them. The germline gives CDR1 MNHEY, CDR2 SMNVEV (reference sequence). Here the CDR3 DNA reads TGTGCCAGCAGTTTCAGTAGACAGAACCAAGAGACCCAGTACTTC. Its translation is CASSFSRQNQETQYF.